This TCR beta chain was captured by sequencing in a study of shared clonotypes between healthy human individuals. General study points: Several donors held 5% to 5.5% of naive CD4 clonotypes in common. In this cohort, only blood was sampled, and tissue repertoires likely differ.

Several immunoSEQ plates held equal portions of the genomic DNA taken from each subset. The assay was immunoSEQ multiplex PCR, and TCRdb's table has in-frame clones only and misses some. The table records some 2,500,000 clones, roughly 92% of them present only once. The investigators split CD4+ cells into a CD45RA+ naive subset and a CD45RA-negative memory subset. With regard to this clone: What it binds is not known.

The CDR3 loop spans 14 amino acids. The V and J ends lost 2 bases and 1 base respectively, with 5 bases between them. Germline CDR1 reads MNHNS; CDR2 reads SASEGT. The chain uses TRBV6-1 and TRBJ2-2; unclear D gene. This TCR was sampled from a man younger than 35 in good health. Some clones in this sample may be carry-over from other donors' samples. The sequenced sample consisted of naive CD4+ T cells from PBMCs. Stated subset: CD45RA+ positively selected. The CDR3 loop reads CASSEQLNTGELFF. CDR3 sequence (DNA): TGTGCCAGCAGTGAACAGTTGAACACCGGGGAGCTGTTTTTT.